The rows below give T cell receptor beta chains drawn from one sample of a study of identifying expanded T cells in peripheral blood. Measured with immunoSEQ multiplex PCR; TCRdb has only the in-frame clones, and not every one. The table has tens of thousands of clones, around 90% seen once; the top ten hold about 6%. Sequencing was carried out using blood. Receptor source: a person between 18 and 70 years old in good health. CDR3s leave out the opening cysteine and the closing phenylalanine or tryptophan. The order of the fields is V gene, J gene, CDR3 protein.

TRBV11-2	TRBJ1-2	ASSLEGRVGYT
TRBV6-5	TRBJ1-2	ASSRNYGYT
TRBV25-1	TRBJ1-2	ASGGAGRQGEGYT
TRBV7-2	TRBJ2-1	ASSFGTRTSRYNEQF
TRBV6-1	TRBJ1-2	ASSEAPGYGYT
TRBV10-3	TRBJ2-2	ASTGTTDTGELF
TRBV7-6	TRBJ1-3	ASSLNQHGNTIY
TRBV6-1	TRBJ1-4	ASRMEATNEKLF
TRBV27	TRBJ2-1	ASREGRGRGSEQF
TRBV30	TRBJ2-1	AWREGAPSSYNEQF
TRBV5-4	TRBJ1-2	ASSSVDRSGYT
TRBV5-1	TRBJ2-5	ASMSLGGETQY
TRBV5-1	TRBJ2-1	ASRGEYEQF
TRBV4-1	TRBJ1-5	ASSQGQGNQPQH
TRBV5-1	TRBJ1-2	ASSFSPGQGRDT
TRBV9	TRBJ1-2	ASSVVPGQPNYGYT
TRBV28	TRBJ2-1	ASSKTGSYNEQF
TRBV7-3	TRBJ2-7	ASSRTGGHEQY
TRBV7-3	TRBJ2-5	ASSLGLQETQY
TRBV10-3	TRBJ1-2	AISDWGVVNYGYT
TRBV10-1	TRBJ2-7	ASSVHGVGEQY
TRBV5-5	TRBJ2-1	ASFLSSGEQF
TRBV6-1	TRBJ1-5	ASSEAHRRPYSNQPQH
TRBV15	TRBJ1-1	ATSREQGVTEAF